This entry lists 25 T cell receptor beta chains sequenced from one sample in a study. One entry per CDR3 protein results from TCRdb running MiXCR on the 5' RACE reads. The data contain 50,000 to 60,000 distinct CDR3 sequences, roughly 20% of them seen just once; the ten biggest clones take up roughly 2.9%. Treg sorting used a CD4+CD25+CD127-/low gate. What was sequenced was tumor-infiltrating Tregs sorted from the breast tumor. The receptors here all came from a female donor with breast cancer.

This clonotype was detected many times. The chain carries TRBV7-3 and TRBJ1-1, with D hard to call. Trimming stripped 5 bases from V and 5 bases from J, with 12 bases between. Germline CDR1 reads SGHTA; CDR2 reads FQGTGA. CDR3 length: 13 amino acids. The CDR3: CASSPGPRTEAFF. The CDR3 DNA sequence: TGTGCCAGCAGCCCCGGGCCGAGGACTGAAGCTTTCTTT.

This clonotype has more than one count but fewer than ten. The CDR3 DNA reads TGTGCCAGCAGCCAACTGAGGACTGGAGTAGCAGATACGCAGTATTTT. This translates into CASSQLRTGVADTQYF. This rearrangement joins TRBV4-2 to TRBJ2-3, with D perhaps TRBD2 (5 bases). CDR3 length: 16 amino acids. The V and J ends lost 2 bases and 4 bases respectively, with 16 bases between them. Germline assignment: CDR1 LGHNA and CDR2 YNFKEQ.

Many counts were recorded for this clonotype. The chain uses TRBV7-9 and TRBJ2-4, with D perhaps matching TRBD1 or TRBD2 (6 bases each). Trimming took 5 bases from V and 3 from J, leaving 14 bases between them. Germline V gene lookup returns CDR1 SEHNR and CDR2 FQNEAQ (reference sequence). CDR3 length: 15 residues. CDR3 protein: CASSQRGGGKNIQYF. For the CDR3, the DNA is TGTGCCAGCAGCCAGCGAGGGGGAGGCAAAAACATTCAGTACTTC.

This clonotype was counted a few times. The genes are TRBV27 and TRBJ2-7; a possible D gene is TRBD2 (7 bases). The CDR3 consists of 15 residues. V lost 6 bases and J lost 4, with 19 bases in between. Germline CDR1 is MNHEY and CDR2 is SMNVEV (reference sequence). The CDR3 DNA is TGTGCCAGCAGACTGGAGGGGGGGGCCTTATACGAGCAGTACTTC. This sequence encodes CASRLEGGALYEQYF.

This clonotype was recorded once. The chain couples TRBV11-2 to TRBJ2-7, with 10 positions matching TRBD2. Trimming at V came to 5 bases and at J to 4 bases, leaving 5 bases not matched to a gene. Germline V CDR1 and CDR2: SGHAT, FQNNGV. CDR3 length: 14 residues. Here the CDR3 reads CASSVTSGFYEQYF. In nucleotides, the CDR3 is TGTGCCAGCAGCGTGACTAGCGGGTTTTACGAGCAGTACTTC.

This clonotype has more than one count but fewer than ten. The CDR3 coding sequence is TGTGCCAGCTCACCAGGGACTTATAATTCACCCCTCCACTTT. Amino acids: CASSPGTYNSPLHF. This rearrangement joins TRBV18 to TRBJ1-6, with a possible D match to TRBD1 (5 bases). Per germline, CDR1 KGHSH and CDR2 LQKENI. The CDR3 has 14 amino acids. The V and J ends lost 2 bases and 4 bases respectively, with 6 bases between them.

The V gene is TRBV6-2 or TRBV6-3, the J gene TRBJ1-1; D is unresolved. The V and J ends lost 7 bases and 2 bases respectively, with 5 bases between them. The CDR3 length is 11 residues. Germline lookup yields CDR1 MNHEY and CDR2 SVGEGT. The CDR3 loop reads CASKINTEAFF. CDR3 in DNA: TGTGCCAGCAAGATCAACACTGAAGCTTTCTTT.

V usage is TRBV5-1 and J usage is TRBJ2-3; TRBD2 agrees at 9 bases. V was pared by 5 bases and J by 5 bases, with 9 bases of the junction left unmatched. CDR3 length equals 15 residues. The germline CDR1 and CDR2 sequences are SGHRS and YFSETQ. CDR3 nucleotide sequence: TGCGCCAGCAGGCCTATAGCGGGGGCCCAAGATACGCAGTATTTT. It specifies CASRPIAGAQDTQYF.

This clonotype was recorded at least ten times. The V call is TRBV20-1, the J call TRBJ2-1; 9 bases line up with TRBD2. Trimming at V came to 6 bases and at J to 8 bases, leaving 5 bases not matched to a gene. Germline lookup yields CDR1 DFQATT and CDR2 SNEGSKA (reference sequence). The CDR3 has 12 residues. The CDR3 bases are TGCAGTGCAACAGCGGGAGGCTATGAGCAGTTCTTC. The encoded protein is CSATAGGYEQFF.

In the case of this clonotype: Without the conserved terminal phenylalanine or tryptophan, this CDR3 likely stems from a read error. The J gene is TRBJ1-1, the V gene TRBV5-1; D is unclear. Trimming cost V 0 bases and J 1 base, with 10 bases left between them. CDR1 SGHRS and CDR2 YFSETQ come from the germline V gene. This CDR3 contains 15 residues. Here the CDR3 DNA reads TGCGCCAGCAGCTTGGGGACCAAACGGAACACTGAAGCTTTCTCT. It is translated as CASSLGTKRNTEAFS.

For this clonotype: A much larger clone sits a single nucleotide away, making a read error possible. The chain recombines TRBV29-1 with TRBJ1-2; 9 bases line up with TRBD1. Germline V gives CDR1 SQVTM, CDR2 ANQGSEA. The CDR3 totals 11 residues. As DNA, the CDR3 is TGCGGCGTTGGACAGGGGCGAGGCTACACCTTC. Protein: CGVGQGRGYTF. Full variable domain (missing parts from reference TRBV29-1 and TRBJ1-2): SAVISQKPSRDICQRGTSLTIQCQVDSQVTMMFWYRQQPGQSLTLIATANQGSEATYESGFVIDKFPISRPNLTFSTLTVSNMSPEDSSIYLCGVGQGRGYTFGSGTRLTVV.

This clonotype showed up just a few times. The chain links TRBV15 to TRBJ2-7, with a weak D call TRBD1 (6 bases). The CDR3 is made up of 13 amino acids. Deletions cut 1 base from V and 10 bases from J, with 14 bases between. Germline-derived CDR1 and CDR2 are LNHNV and YYDKDF (reference sequence). The CDR3 coding sequence is TGTGCCACCAGCAGAGTTCCGTCGGGACACCAGTACTTC. This translates into CATSRVPSGHQYF. Complete variable domain (other parts from reference TRBV15 and TRBJ2-7): DAMVIQNPRYQVTQFGKPVTLSCSQTLNHNVMYWYQQKSSQAPKLLFHYYDKDFNNEADTPDNFQSRRPNTSFCFLDIRSPGLGDTAMYLCATSRVPSGHQYFGPGTRLTVT.

The rearrangement joins TRBV12-5 to TRBJ2-1, with D perhaps given as TRBD1 or TRBD2 (5 bases each). V was clipped by 4 bases and J by 2 bases, with 12 bases between them. CDR3 length: 15 residues. Germline V gives CDR1 LGHNT, CDR2 FRNRAP. The CDR3 reads CASGSSRDPYNEQFF. The CDR3 bases are TGTGCTAGTGGTTCATCCCGGGACCCCTACAATGAGCAGTTCTTC.

This clonotype showed up many times. This chain connects TRBV15 to TRBJ1-1; D unclear. The V end lost 3 bases, the J end lost 2 bases, and 7 bases lay between the germline ends. Germline V CDR1 and CDR2: LNHNV, YYDKDF (reference sequence). The CDR3 spans 13 residues. The CDR3 DNA follows: TGTGCCACCAGCAGGGAGCGAAACACTGAAGCTTTCTTT. Protein: CATSRERNTEAFF.

As to this clonotype: The CDR3 does not end in the conserved phenylalanine or tryptophan, so this is likely a read error. The chain employs TRBV18 and TRBJ2-6, with D possibly matching TRBD1 (6 bases). CDR3 length: 16 residues. V dropped 3 bases and J dropped 4 bases, with 13 bases sitting between them. Looked up from germline, CDR1 is KGHSH and CDR2 is LQKENI. The CDR3 sequence is CASSPQSGAGANVLTV. The CDR3, as DNA: TGTGCCAGCTCACCCCAGTCAGGGGCCGGGGCCAACGTCCTGACTGTC.

The rearrangement links TRBV7-9 to TRBJ1-4; 8 bases are a match to TRBD1. Germline-derived CDR1 and CDR2 are SEHNR and FQNEAQ (reference sequence). The CDR3 length is 18 residues. Trimming at V came to 5 bases and at J to 3 bases, leaving 14 bases not matched to a gene. CDR3 bases: TGTGCCAGCAGCGCTTCTCGGGTAGGACAGGGATCTAATGAAAAACTGTTTTTT. It codes for CASSASRVGQGSNEKLFF.

The table lists this clonotype with a few counts. This sequence joins TRBV2 and TRBJ2-2; D uncertain. Germline V CDR1 and CDR2: SNHLY, FYNNEI. The CDR3 is 15 residues long. V lost 7 bases to trimming and J lost 6 bases, with 18 bases between them. CDR3 in amino acids: CASKKGLRQAGELFF. The CDR3, as DNA: TGTGCCAGCAAGAAAGGCCTCCGGCAGGCCGGGGAGCTGTTTTTT.

This clonotype was counted at least ten times. V gene TRBV5-1 combines with J gene TRBJ2-7; no definite D call. This CDR3 comprises 14 residues. The germline V gene has CDR1 SGHRS and CDR2 YFSETQ. Trimming removed 4 bases at V and 3 bases at J, with 14 bases between. The CDR3 here is CASSLNPDGYEQYF. CDR3 coding DNA: TGCGCCAGCAGCCTGAACCCGGACGGCTACGAGCAGTACTTC.

This clonotype occurred a few times. J is TRBJ1-1 and V is TRBV6-6; D might be TRBD1 (5 bases). V shed 5 bases and J shed 6 bases, with 16 bases lying between them. CDR1 is MNHNY and CDR2 is SVGAGI in the germline V gene (reference sequence). This CDR3 contains 14 residues. The CDR3 DNA sequence: TGTGCCAGCAGTCCCCAGAAGGGGAGGGCTGAAGCTTTCTTT. This translates into CASSPQKGRAEAFF.

This clonotype was counted a few times. The chain is built from TRBV9 and TRBJ1-5, with a tentative D call TRBD1 (6 bases). The ends were cut back, 0 bases at V and 3 bases at J, with 13 bases in the middle. The CDR3 runs 16 residues. The germline V gene has CDR1 SGDLS and CDR2 YYNGEE. This CDR3 is CASSVGSGGYNQPQHF. The CDR3 nucleotides read TGTGCCAGCAGCGTAGGTTCGGGGGGCTACAATCAGCCCCAGCATTTT.

This clonotype has at least ten counts. The rearrangement links TRBV7-9 to TRBJ1-6, with unresolved D. V was pared by 8 bases and J by 0 bases, with 8 bases between. Germline CDR1 and CDR2: SEHNR and FQNEAQ (reference sequence). CDR3 length: 14 residues. CDR3 sequence: CASGRSSYNSPLHF. The DNA of the CDR3 is TGTGCCAGCGGAAGGAGCTCCTATAATTCACCCCTCCACTTT.

The sample holds many counts of this clonotype. V usage is TRBV5-1 and J usage is TRBJ2-3; D is perhaps TRBD1 (5 bases). The CDR3 spans 13 residues. The germline gives CDR1 SGHRS, CDR2 YFSETQ. V lost 2 bases to trimming and J lost 1 base, with 5 bases between them. The CDR3 protein is CASSLQGTDTQYF. In DNA form, the CDR3 reads TGCGCCAGCAGCTTACAGGGCACAGATACGCAGTATTTT. Looking up the rest from reference TRBV5-1 and TRBJ2-3 gives the full variable domain: KAGVTQTPRYLIKTRGQQVTLSCSPISGHRSVSWYQQTPGQGLQFLFEYFSETQRNKGNFPGRFSGRQFSNSRSEMNVSTLELGDSALYLCASSLQGTDTQYFGPGTRLTVL.

In regard to this clonotype: The conserved closing phenylalanine or tryptophan is absent in this CDR3, likely reflecting a read error. This rearrangement joins TRBV12-3 or TRBV12-4 to TRBJ1-2, with 7 nucleotides matching TRBD1. The CDR3 runs to 17 residues. The trim removed 3 bases at V and 3 bases at J, leaving 13 bases unmatched. The chain's CDR3 is CASSFSPSRQGDYGYTL. The CDR3 DNA follows: TGTGCCAGCAGTTTTTCCCCCTCGAGACAGGGTGACTATGGCTACACCCTC.

This clonotype was recorded at least ten times. J is TRBJ2-2 and V is TRBV7-6, with TRBD1 as a possible D gene (5 bases). V was shortened by 2 bases and J by 7 bases, with 8 bases between the two germline ends. The CDR3 length is 13 residues. The germline V gene has CDR1 SGHVS and CDR2 FNYEAQ. The CDR3 here is CASSLPTGGELFF. The CDR3 DNA is TGTGCCAGCAGCTTACCAACAGGCGGGGAGCTGTTTTTT. Full variable domain (missing parts from reference TRBV7-6 and TRBJ2-2): GAGVSQSPRYKVTKRGQDVALRCDPISGHVSLYWYRQALGQGPEFLTYFNYEAQQDKSGLPNDRFSAERPEGSISTLTIQRTEQRDSAMYRCASSLPTGGELFFGEGSRLTVL.

In the case of this clonotype: A read error may be the cause here, since a much bigger clone is one base away. The chain joins TRBV7-9 to TRBJ2-7; D unclear. Germline assignment: CDR1 SEHNR and CDR2 FQNEAQ (reference sequence). The CDR3 has 11 amino acids. The DNA of the CDR3 is TGTGCCAGCAGCTTAGTCTACGGGCAGTACTTC. It is translated as CASSLVYGQYF. Variable domain in full (rest from reference TRBV7-9 and TRBJ2-7): DTGVSQNPRHKITKRGQNVTFRCDPISEHNRLYWYRQTLGQGPEFLTYFQNEAQLEKSRLLSDRFSAERPKGSFSTLEIQRTEQGDSAMYLCASSLVYGQYFGPGTRLTVT.